The clone carrying this TCR beta chain has only a few counts. The antigen remains unidentified. The entry originates in a study of cytomegalovirus exposure and HLA in healthy donors. In the study overall: According to later analysis, the same platform produced the 110 or so validation and over 600 first-cohort repertoires. Regarding the study as a whole: Reported performance of the classifier showed diagnosis of cytomegalovirus status with high specificity and sensitivity. The TCR clusters that emerged in the first cohort tended, a later analysis found, to co-occur in the 110 or so validation repertoires. The study listed about 150 cytomegalovirus-associated TCR beta chains.

The data were produced by immunoSEQ multiplex PCR, yet TCRdb's version contains in-frame clones alone and is incomplete. The sample records 110,000 or so clones, about nine tenths being singletons. Germline loops: CDR1 MGHRA, CDR2 YSYEKL. This CDR3 is built from 16 residues. Trimming stripped 2 bases from V and 0 bases from J, with 11 bases between. The rearrangement joins TRBV4-1 to TRBJ2-1, with D maybe TRBD1 (6 bases). Sample: PBMCs. The receptor was isolated from a man between 18 and 29 years old in good health and CMV-seronegative. CDR3 in amino acids: CASSQLGQSSYNEQFF. The DNA for the CDR3 is TGCGCCAGCAGCCAACTAGGACAGAGCTCCTACAATGAGCAGTTCTTC.